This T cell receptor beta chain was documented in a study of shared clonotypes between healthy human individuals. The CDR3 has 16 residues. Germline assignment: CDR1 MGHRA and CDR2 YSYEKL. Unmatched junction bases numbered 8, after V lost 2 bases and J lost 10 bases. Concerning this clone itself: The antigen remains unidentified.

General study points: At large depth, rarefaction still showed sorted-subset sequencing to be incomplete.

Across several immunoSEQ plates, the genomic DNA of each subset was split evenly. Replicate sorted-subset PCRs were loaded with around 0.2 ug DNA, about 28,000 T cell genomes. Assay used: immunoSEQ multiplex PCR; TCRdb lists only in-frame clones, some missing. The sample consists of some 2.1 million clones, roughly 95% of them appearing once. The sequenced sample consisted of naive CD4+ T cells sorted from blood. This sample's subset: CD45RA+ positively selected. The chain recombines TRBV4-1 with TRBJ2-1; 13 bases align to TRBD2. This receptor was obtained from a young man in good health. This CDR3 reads CASSQKRLAGGNEQFF. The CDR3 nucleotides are TGCGCCAGCAGCCAAAAGAGACTAGCGGGAGGTAACGAGCAGTTCTTC.